This T cell receptor beta chain was sequenced for a study of T cells expressing NK-cell markers. Study in general: The eight sequenced donors comprised seven who were HCMV-seropositive and one who was seronegative.

Germline lookup yields CDR1 MNHEY and CDR2 SVGAGI. The CDR3 contains 12 residues. 5'RACE template switching with UMIs produced the TCR beta cDNA. TCRdb re-called the 5' RACE reads and catalogs CDR3 proteins one per entry, DNA excluded. Its listing shows 300,000 to 450,000 distinct CDR3 sequences. The receptor was isolated from a man aged 18-70 years in good health. The rearrangement joins TRBV6-5 to TRBJ1-2. Sequenced material: blood T cells: a sorted CD56 or NKG2C T cell subset, CD4+ or CD8+ T cells, or bulk PBMC T cells (not recorded which). CDR3 in amino acids: CASATANYGYTF.